This T cell receptor (beta chain) originates from a study of T cells in Graves' hyperthyroidism and ophthalmopathy. The source material, RNA transcripts, was used to amplify TCR beta CDR3 regions. Primed by the HTBI set, a first-round RT-PCR was run on the TCR CDR3. TCRdb recomputed calls from the multiplex PCR reads with MiXCR, one row per CDR3 protein. Found here are 300,000 to 400,000 distinct CDR3 sequences, roughly 20% of them singletons; the top ten hold 35% to 50%. V shed 7 bases and J shed 4 bases, with 16 bases lying between them. The CDR3 totals 14 residues. Germline values: CDR1 MNHEY, CDR2 SMNVEV (reference sequence).

Source material: blood. The chain recombines TRBV27 with TRBJ1-2; unclear D gene. This TCR was sampled from a young man with Graves' ophthalmopathy. CDR3 DNA: TGTGCCAGCAAAAAACGCCACAGCCTCTATGGCTACACCTTC. Translation: CASKKRHSLYGYTF.